Below are 8 T cell receptor beta chains sequenced from a single sample in a study of T cells in Graves' hyperthyroidism and ophthalmopathy (dated by TCRdb to about 2019). The library was produced with multiplex PCR. The reads were generated on an Illumina HiSeq 2000. The TCR beta CDR3 regions were amplified from the RNA transcripts. The first round of RT-PCR for the TCR CDR3 was performed with the HTBI primer set and the Qiagen OneStep RT-PCR kit. The public sequencing data were trimmed at Q25 with fastp and processed into clonotypes with MiXCR by TCRdb, which kept only in-frame beta chains. Rows with a matching CDR3 protein are joined into one entry that keeps the most common DNA and genes. The sample profile shows 750,000 to 900,000 distinct CDR3 sequences; roughly 40% of them were found once. Clones ranked in the top ten supply approximately 10% of the sample. The sequenced material came from blood. These receptors were obtained from a man aged 18 to 29 with Graves' hyperthyroidism.

To note about this clonotype: Because the CDR3's place on the DNA is in doubt, the DNA is left out and the CDR3 is given as listed by TCRdb. V gene TRBV7-9 combines with J gene TRBJ1-2; the table gives TRBD1 as D, unverified against the DNA. 18 amino acids form the CDR3, both terminal residues included. Germline assignment: CDR1 SEHNR and CDR2 FQNEAQ (reference sequence). The CDR3 protein is CASSLFGIGARTNYGHTF.

For this clonotype: With a much larger clone just one base away, this may be a read error. This chain uses TRBV13 with TRBJ1-4, with D perhaps TRBD1 (5 bases). Germline CDR1 and CDR2: PRHDT and FYEKMQ (reference sequence). The CDR3 sequence is 15 residues long. The V end lost 4 bases, the J end lost 5 bases, and 14 bases lay between the germline ends. The CDR3 DNA reads TGTGCCAGCAGCTCAAGATGGGACGGGAATGAAAAACTGTTTTTT. Amino acid sequence: CASSSRWDGNEKLFF.

This clonotype was counted only a few times. A junction boundary mismatches the germline segment, possibly from a read error. The V gene is TRBV7-3, the J gene TRBJ2-3, with D possibly being TRBD1 or TRBD2 (5 bases each). There are 12 residues in the CDR3. Per germline, CDR1 SGHTA and CDR2 FQGTGA. The CDR3 region has the DNA TGTGCCAGCAGTGAATTGGTGGGGACCCCGCATTTT. Amino acid sequence: CASSELVGTPHF.

This chain connects TRBV25-1 to TRBJ1-5; D is uncertain. Germline lookup yields CDR1 MGHDK and CDR2 SYGVNS. This CDR3 has 14 residues. V was cut by 5 bases and J by 4 bases, with 12 bases left in between. The CDR3 DNA reads as TGTGCCAGCAGTTTTATTGGGTCGAATCAGCCCCAGCATTTT. It is translated as CASSFIGSNQPQHF.

The chain uses TRBV7-6 and TRBJ2-7; 8 bases agree with TRBD1. Trimming cost V 6 bases and J 2 bases; bases outside gene matches: 9. Germline-derived CDR1 and CDR2 are SGHVS and FNYEAQ. The CDR3 sequence is 15 residues long. This chain's CDR3 is CASSRRTGTPYEQYF. In DNA form, the CDR3 reads TGTGCCAGCAGTCGACGGACAGGGACCCCCTACGAGCAGTACTTC.

There are many counts of this clonotype. The rearrangement links TRBV9 to TRBJ1-6, with a possible D match to TRBD1 (5 bases). The CDR3 extends over 15 amino acids. The germline CDR1 and CDR2 sequences are SGDLS and YYNGEE. V gave up 4 bases and J gave up 10 bases, with 18 bases separating them. The CDR3 coding sequence is TGTGCCAGCAGCTCCCGGGATTTGGGGGAATCACCCCTCCACTTT. This codes for CASSSRDLGESPLHF.

The sample holds a few counts of this clonotype. The rearrangement links TRBV9 to TRBJ2-7, with 8 bases that match TRBD1. This CDR3 is 16 amino acids long. Germline loops: CDR1 SGDLS, CDR2 YYNGEE. V was pared by 3 bases and J by 1 base, with 9 bases of the junction left unmatched. The CDR3 loop reads CASSARGTGGSYEQYF. DNA of the CDR3: TGTGCCAGCAGCGCCAGGGGGACAGGCGGATCCTACGAGCAGTACTTC. The full variable domain, with the rest looked up from reference TRBV9 and TRBJ2-7, is DSGVTQTPKHLITATGQRVTLRCSPRSGDLSVYWYQQSLDQGLQFLIQYYNGEERAKGNILERFSAQQFPDLHSELNLSSLELGDSALYFCASSARGTGGSYEQYFGPGTRLTVT.

A remark on this clonotype: The junction departs from the called germline gene at one end, perhaps through a read error. The chain is built from TRBV7-2 and TRBJ2-7; weak D call: TRBD1 (6 bases). Germline V gene sequence: CDR1 SGHTA, CDR2 FQGNSA. The CDR3 is 13 residues long. CDR3 sequence: CASSTGTAYEQCF. The CDR3 coding sequence is TGTGCCAGCAGCACAGGGACCGCCTACGAGCAGTGCTTC.